This T cell receptor (beta chain) is drawn from a study of T cell changes during pregnancy in multiple sclerosis. Germline V gene data show CDR1 as SQVTM and CDR2 as ANQGSEA. The CDR3 is 14 residues long. The ends lost 4 bases at V and 6 bases at J; junction bases unmatched: 9. The assay was immunoSEQ multiplex PCR, and TCRdb's table has in-frame clones only and misses some. The sample carries 39,000 or so clones, approximately 91% recorded once. The material was CD4+ T cells from peripheral blood mononuclear cells, obtained after pregnancy. The chain couples TRBV29-1 to TRBJ2-3, with 8 bases that match TRBD2. The sequence derives from a female donor in good health, enrolled as a control in a pregnancy study. CDR3 nucleotides: TGCAGCGTTGCCCAAGCGGGGGAGGGCGATACGCAGTATTTT. Encoded protein: CSVAQAGEGDTQYF.